The rows below give T cell receptor beta chains drawn from one sample of a study of shared clonotypes between healthy human individuals. Profiled with immunoSEQ multiplex PCR; TCRdb holds only in-frame clones, not every one. This table has under 1,100,000 clones, 75% to 80% appearing once. The sequencing sample was made of memory CD4+ T cells from PBMCs. The receptors shown here come from a man younger than 35 in good health. Some clones in this sample may be carry-over from other donors' samples. Both conserved end residues are part of each CDR3. The order of the fields is J gene, D gene, V gene, clone size, CDR3 protein, CDR3 DNA. The D gene is left open where the match is weak. Not every row has a clone size; where given, it reads once, few, many or a size class.

TRBJ2-7 | - | TRBV7-9 | - | CASSLVRTAEQYF | TGTGCCAGCAGCTTAGTCAGGACGGCCGAGCAGTACTTC
TRBJ1-5 | TRBD1 | TRBV27 | - | CASSRSTGTGGQPQHF | TGTGCCAGTTCGCGAAGCACCGGGACAGGGGGGCAGCCCCAGCATTTT
TRBJ1-3 | - | TRBV28 | - | CASNRWQGAGNTIYF | TGTGCCAGCAACCGCTGGCAGGGAGCTGGAAACACCATATATTTT
TRBJ2-1 | - | TRBV5-1 | - | CASSLGDTSSYNEQFF | TGCGCCAGCAGCTTGGGTGACACGAGCTCCTACAATGAGCAGTTCTTC
TRBJ1-2 | TRBD1 | TRBV7-2 | - | CASSLGQGAVGYTF | TGTGCCAGCAGCTTAGGACAGGGGGCGGTTGGCTACACCTTC
TRBJ2-7 | - | TRBV6-5 | - | CASRRGRVNYEQYF | TGTGCCAGCAGGAGGGGACGAGTAAACTACGAGCAGTACTTC
TRBJ2-5 | - | TRBV7-7 | - | CASSPDPTILGETQYF | TGTGCCAGCAGCCCCGACCCAACAATCTTGGGAGAGACCCAGTACTTC
TRBJ2-5 | - | TRBV7-2 | - | CASSLGQYQETQYF | TGTGCCAGCAGCCTGGGGCAGTACCAAGAGACCCAGTACTTC
TRBJ2-7 | TRBD1 | TRBV28 | - | CASRGQGGYEQYF | TGTGCCAGCAGGGGACAGGGGGGTTACGAGCAGTACTTC
TRBJ2-7 | TRBD2 | TRBV27 | few | CASSSYWEGQGRSYEQYF | TGTGCCAGCAGTTCCTATTGGGAGGGCCAGGGCCGCTCCTACGAGCAGTACTTC
TRBJ1-5 | - | TRBV12-1 | - | CASISGGKTYNQPQHF | TGTGCCAGCATCTCGGGGGGAAAGACGTACAATCAGCCCCAGCATTTT
TRBJ2-3 | - | TRBV11-3 | - | CASSLGRDSLTDTQYF | TGTGCCAGCAGCTTAGGCAGGGATAGCCTCACAGATACGCAGTATTTT
TRBJ1-5 | - | TRBV6-5 | few | CASSSQVNQPQHF | TGTGCCAGCAGTTCGCAGGTGAATCAGCCCCAGCATTTT
TRBJ1-4 | - | TRBV15 | - | CATSRARYSKLFF | TGTGCCACCAGCAGAGCTAGGTACTCGAAACTGTTTTTT
TRBJ1-4 | - | TRBV4-1 | - | CASGRAMGEKLFF | TGCGCCAGCGGCAGGGCAATGGGGGAAAAACTGTTTTTT
TRBJ1-5 | TRBD1 | TRBV5-6 | - | CASSPSTGGGQPQHF | TGTGCCAGCAGCCCGTCGACAGGGGGAGGCCAGCCCCAGCATTTT
TRBJ1-3 | - | TRBV28 | - | CASSLRAGDNGDTIYF | TGTGCCAGCAGTTTAAGGGCAGGGGATAATGGGGACACCATATATTTT
TRBJ2-7 | - | TRBV2 | - | CASSVWASYEQYF | TGTGCCAGCAGTGTTTGGGCTTCCTACGAGCAGTACTTC
TRBJ2-7 | - | TRBV28 | - | CASSLLFYEQYF | TGTGCCAGCAGTTTATTGTTCTACGAGCAGTACTTC
TRBJ1-2 | - | TRBV2 | few | CATNPGALGYGYTF | TGTGCCACCAACCCAGGGGCTCTTGGGTATGGCTACACCTTC
TRBJ1-2 | - | TRBV5-1 | - | CASSDNQGGYGYTF | TGCGCCAGCAGCGACAATCAGGGTGGCTATGGCTACACCTTC
TRBJ2-1 | TRBD2 | TRBV5-4 | - | CASRSGTSAYNEQFF | TGTGCCAGCAGGAGCGGGACTAGTGCATACAATGAGCAGTTCTTC